This T cell receptor (beta chain) was sequenced for a study of regulatory T cells in long-lasting Graves disease. To make TCR beta libraries, researchers used iRepertoire HTBI primers and Arm-PCR of CDR3 regions. One entry per CDR3 protein results from TCRdb running MiXCR on the multiplex PCR reads. The profile shows 530,000 or so distinct CDR3 sequences, roughly 14% of them singletons. As for time point: newly diagnosed GD, antithyroid drugs for less than 3 months. Researchers made the TCR library from RNA that was extracted from PBMCs. Study findings and constraints: The persistent group shared fewer than 3,500 public clonotypes, more than the 966 shared by new patients.

This clonotype was detected many times. Its antigen is not identified. Germline-derived CDR1 and CDR2 are ENHRY and SYGVKD. Trimming removed 2 bases from V and 7 bases from J; junction bases left unmatched: 6. CDR3 length: 14 amino acids. These data were also filed under a second study, of T cells in Graves' hyperthyroidism and ophthalmopathy.

This specimen consisted of peripheral blood mononuclear cells (PBMCs), obtained at new diagnosis, from a patient treated with antithyroid drugs. The J gene is TRBJ2-7, the V gene TRBV10-3; 9 bases fit TRBD2. The sequence came from a man aged 25 to 40 with Graves disease. The CDR3 region has the DNA TGTGCCATCAGTGAGGAGGGTCTAGCGGGAGAGCAGTACTTC. Residues: CAISEEGLAGEQYF.